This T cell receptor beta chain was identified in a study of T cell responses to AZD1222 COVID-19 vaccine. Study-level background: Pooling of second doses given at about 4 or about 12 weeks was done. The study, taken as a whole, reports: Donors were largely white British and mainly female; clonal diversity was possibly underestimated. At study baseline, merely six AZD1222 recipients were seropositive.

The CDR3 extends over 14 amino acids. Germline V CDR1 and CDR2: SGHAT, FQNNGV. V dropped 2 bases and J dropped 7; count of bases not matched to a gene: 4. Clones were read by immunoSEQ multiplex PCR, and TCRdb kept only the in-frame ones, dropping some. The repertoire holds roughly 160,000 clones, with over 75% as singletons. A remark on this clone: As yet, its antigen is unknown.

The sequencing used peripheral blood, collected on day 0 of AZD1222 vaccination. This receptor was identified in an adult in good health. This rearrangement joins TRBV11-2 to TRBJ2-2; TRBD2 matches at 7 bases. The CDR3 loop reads CASSLWGGGGELFF. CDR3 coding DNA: TGTGCCAGCAGCTTATGGGGGGGTGGCGGGGAGCTGTTTTTT.